The clone carrying this T cell receptor (beta chain) has more than one count but fewer than ten. No antigen is known for it. This sample is part of a study of T-cell memory formation after mild COVID-19. Turning to the study itself: TCR clusters were mostly donor specific. Study-level results: CD4/CD8 balance held among clones contracting day 15 to 85, and later expanders leaned CD4+. A subset of responding clones appeared in pre-infection memory, suggesting cross-reactive memory joined. Among contracting clones, CD4+ were mainly CM/EM and CD8+ enriched in EMRA.

MiXCR was run by TCRdb on the 5' RACE reads, yielding one entry per CDR3 protein. This sample yields some 120,000 distinct CDR3 sequences, of which approximately 6.2% are seen a single time; roughly 2% belongs to the top ten. The sample consisted of PBMCs or a T cell subset sorted from them (not recorded which). The receptor's source is an adult woman who had mild COVID-19 (a few samples of this study predate the infection). Cell type and time point are not known.

CDR3 loop: CASSVQGSGANTGELFF. Written as DNA, the CDR3 is TGTGCCAGCAGCGTCCAGGGTAGCGGGGCGAACACCGGGGAGCTGTTTTTT. The genes are TRBV4-2 and TRBJ2-2, with 8 bases fitting TRBD2. Germline V CDR1 and CDR2: LGHNA, YNFKEQ. V shed 5 bases and J 0 bases; nucleotides not matched to a gene: 8. The CDR3 totals 17 residues.